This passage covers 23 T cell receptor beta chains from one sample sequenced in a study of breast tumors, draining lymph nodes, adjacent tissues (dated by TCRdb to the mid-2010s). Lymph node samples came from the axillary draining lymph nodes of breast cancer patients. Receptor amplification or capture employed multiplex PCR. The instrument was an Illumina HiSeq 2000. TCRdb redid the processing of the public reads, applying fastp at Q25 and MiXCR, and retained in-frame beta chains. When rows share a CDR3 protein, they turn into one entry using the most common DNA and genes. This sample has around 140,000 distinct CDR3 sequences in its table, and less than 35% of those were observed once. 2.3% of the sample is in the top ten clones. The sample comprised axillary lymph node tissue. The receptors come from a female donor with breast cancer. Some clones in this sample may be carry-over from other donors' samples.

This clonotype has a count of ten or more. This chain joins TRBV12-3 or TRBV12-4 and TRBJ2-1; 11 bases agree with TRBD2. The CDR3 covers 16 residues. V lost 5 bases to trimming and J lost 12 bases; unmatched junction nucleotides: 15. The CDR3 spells CASSPPTSGMSGGQFF. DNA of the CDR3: TGTGCCAGCAGTCCTCCGACTAGCGGGATGTCGGGGGGGCAGTTCTTC.

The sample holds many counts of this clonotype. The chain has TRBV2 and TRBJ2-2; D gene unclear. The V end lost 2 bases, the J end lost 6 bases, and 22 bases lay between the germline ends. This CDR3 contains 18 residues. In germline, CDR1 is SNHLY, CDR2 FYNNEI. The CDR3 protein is CASSERLNSPPTAGELFF. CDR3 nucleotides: TGTGCCAGCAGTGAAAGGTTGAACAGCCCCCCAACTGCCGGGGAGCTGTTTTTT.

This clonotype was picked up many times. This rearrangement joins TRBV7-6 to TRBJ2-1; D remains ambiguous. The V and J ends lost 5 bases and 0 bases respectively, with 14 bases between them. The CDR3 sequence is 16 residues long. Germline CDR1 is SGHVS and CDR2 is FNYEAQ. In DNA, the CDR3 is TGTGCCAGCAGCCCAAGACCCGCGAGCTCCTACAATGAGCAGTTCTTC. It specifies CASSPRPASSYNEQFF.

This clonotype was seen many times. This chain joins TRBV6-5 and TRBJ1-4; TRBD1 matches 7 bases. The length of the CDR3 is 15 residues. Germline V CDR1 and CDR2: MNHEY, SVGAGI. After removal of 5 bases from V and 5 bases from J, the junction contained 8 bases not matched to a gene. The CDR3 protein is CASSHRQGGNEKLFF. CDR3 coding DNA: TGTGCCAGCAGTCACCGACAGGGAGGGAATGAAAAACTGTTTTTT.

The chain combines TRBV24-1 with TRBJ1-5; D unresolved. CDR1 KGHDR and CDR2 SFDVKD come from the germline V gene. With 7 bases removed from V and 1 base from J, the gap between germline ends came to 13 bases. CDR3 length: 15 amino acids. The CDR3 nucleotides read TGTGCCACCAGGACCGGACGCAGGAGCAATCAGCCCCAGCATTTT. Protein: CATRTGRRSNQPQHF.

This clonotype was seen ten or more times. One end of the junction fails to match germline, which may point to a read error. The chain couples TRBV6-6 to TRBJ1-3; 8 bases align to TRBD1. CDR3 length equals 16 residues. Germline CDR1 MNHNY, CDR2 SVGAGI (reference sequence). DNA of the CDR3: TGTGCCAGCAGTCACTCCTTGGGACAGGCGGGAAACACCATATATTTT. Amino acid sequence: CASSHSLGQAGNTIYF.

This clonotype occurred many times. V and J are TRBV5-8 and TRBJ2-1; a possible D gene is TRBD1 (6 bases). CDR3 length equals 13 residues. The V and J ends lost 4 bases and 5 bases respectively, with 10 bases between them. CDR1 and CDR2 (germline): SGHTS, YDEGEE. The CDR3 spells CASSKDRNNEQFF. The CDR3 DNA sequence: TGTGCCAGCAGCAAGGACAGAAACAATGAGCAGTTCTTC.

The CDR3 DNA is TGTGCCAGCAGAATGGGACAGGGGGCAATCGGGGAGCTGTTTTTT. It is translated as CASRMGQGAIGELFF. The chain joins TRBV13 to TRBJ2-2; 12 nucleotides match TRBD1. CDR3 size: 15 residues. The germline V gene has CDR1 PRHDT and CDR2 FYEKMQ (reference sequence). Germline trimming cut 6 bases from V and 7 bases from J; bases unmatched to any gene: 6.

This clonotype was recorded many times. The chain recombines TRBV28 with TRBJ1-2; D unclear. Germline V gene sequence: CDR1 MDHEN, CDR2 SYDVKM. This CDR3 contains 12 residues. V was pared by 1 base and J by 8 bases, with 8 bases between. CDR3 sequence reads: CASSLLSTGYTF. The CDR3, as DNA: TGTGCCAGCAGTTTATTATCAACGGGCTACACCTTC.

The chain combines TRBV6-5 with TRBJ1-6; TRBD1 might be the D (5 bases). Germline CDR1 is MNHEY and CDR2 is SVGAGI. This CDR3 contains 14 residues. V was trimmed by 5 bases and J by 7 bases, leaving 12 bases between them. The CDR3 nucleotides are TGTGCCAGCAGTCATGTTCAGGGAAATTCACCCCTCCACTTT. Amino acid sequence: CASSHVQGNSPLHF.

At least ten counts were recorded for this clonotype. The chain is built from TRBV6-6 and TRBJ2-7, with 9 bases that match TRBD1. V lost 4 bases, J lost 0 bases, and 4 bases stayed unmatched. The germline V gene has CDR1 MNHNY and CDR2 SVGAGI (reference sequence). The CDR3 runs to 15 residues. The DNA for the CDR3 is TGTGCCAGCAGTTTGGGACAGGGCTTCTCCTACGAGCAGTACGTC. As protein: CASSLGQGFSYEQYV.

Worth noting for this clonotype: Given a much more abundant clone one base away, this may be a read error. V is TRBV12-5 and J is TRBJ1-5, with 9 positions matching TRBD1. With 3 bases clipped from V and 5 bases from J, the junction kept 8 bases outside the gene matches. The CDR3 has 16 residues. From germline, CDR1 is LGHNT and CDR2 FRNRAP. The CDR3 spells CASGFDDRGTDQPQHF. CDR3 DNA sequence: TGTGCTAGTGGTTTCGACGACAGGGGGACGGATCAGCCCCAGCATTTT.

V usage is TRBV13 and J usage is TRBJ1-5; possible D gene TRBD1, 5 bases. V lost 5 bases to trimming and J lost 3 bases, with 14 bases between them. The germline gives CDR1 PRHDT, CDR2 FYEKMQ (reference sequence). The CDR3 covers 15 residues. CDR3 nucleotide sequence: TGTGCCAGCAGCCGAGACGGGGCTAACAATCAGCCCCAGCATTTT. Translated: CASSRDGANNQPQHF.

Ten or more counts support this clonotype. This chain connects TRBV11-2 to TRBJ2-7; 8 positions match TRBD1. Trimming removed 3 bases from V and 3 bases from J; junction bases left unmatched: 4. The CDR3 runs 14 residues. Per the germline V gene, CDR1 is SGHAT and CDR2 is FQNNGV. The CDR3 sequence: CASSFGTGNYEQYF. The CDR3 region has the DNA TGTGCCAGCAGCTTCGGGACAGGCAACTACGAGCAGTACTTC. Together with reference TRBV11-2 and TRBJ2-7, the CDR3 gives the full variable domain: EAGVAQSPRYKIIEKRQSVAFWCNPISGHATLYWYQQILGQGPKLLIQFQNNGVVDDSQLPKDRFSAERLKGVDSTLKIQPAKLEDSAVYLCASSFGTGNYEQYFGPGTRLTVT.

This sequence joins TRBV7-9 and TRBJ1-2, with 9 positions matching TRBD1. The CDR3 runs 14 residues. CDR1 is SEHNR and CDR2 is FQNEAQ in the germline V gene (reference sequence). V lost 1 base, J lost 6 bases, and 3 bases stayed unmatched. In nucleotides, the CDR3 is TGTGCCAGCAGCTTAGGAACAGGGGGCCATGGCTACACCTTC. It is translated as CASSLGTGGHGYTF. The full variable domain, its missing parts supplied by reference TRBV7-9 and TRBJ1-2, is DTGVSQNPRHKITKRGQNVTFRCDPISEHNRLYWYRQTLGQGPEFLTYFQNEAQLEKSRLLSDRFSAERPKGSFSTLEIQRTEQGDSAMYLCASSLGTGGHGYTFGSGTRLTVV.

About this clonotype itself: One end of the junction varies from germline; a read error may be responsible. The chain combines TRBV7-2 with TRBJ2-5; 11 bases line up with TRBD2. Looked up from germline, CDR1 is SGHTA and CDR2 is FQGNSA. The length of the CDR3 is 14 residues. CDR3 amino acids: CVSSLAGGAETQYF. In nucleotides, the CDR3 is TGTGTCAGCAGCTTAGCGGGAGGGGCGGAGACCCAGTACTTC.

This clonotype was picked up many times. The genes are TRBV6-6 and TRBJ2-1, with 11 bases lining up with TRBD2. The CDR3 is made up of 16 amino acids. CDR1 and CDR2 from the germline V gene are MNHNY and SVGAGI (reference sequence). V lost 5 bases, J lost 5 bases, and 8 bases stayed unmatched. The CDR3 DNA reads TGTGCCAGCAGTCCCACCGGGACTAGCGGTAACAATGAGCAGTTCTTC. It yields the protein CASSPTGTSGNNEQFF.

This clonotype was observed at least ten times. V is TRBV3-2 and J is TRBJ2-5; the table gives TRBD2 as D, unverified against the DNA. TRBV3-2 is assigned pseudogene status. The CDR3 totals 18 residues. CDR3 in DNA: TGTGCCAGCAGCCAAGACGCTAGCGGGGGGGTAGTCGCGGAGACCCAGTACTTC. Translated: CASSQDASGGVVAETQYF.

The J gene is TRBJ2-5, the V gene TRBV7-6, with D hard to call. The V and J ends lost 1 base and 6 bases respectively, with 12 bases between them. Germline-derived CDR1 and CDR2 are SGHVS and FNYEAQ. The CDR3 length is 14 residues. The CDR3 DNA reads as TGTGCCAGCAGCTTAGGGGGTCAGATTCAGACCCAGTACTTC. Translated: CASSLGGQIQTQYF.

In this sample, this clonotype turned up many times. CDR3 DNA sequence: TGTGCCAGCAGTTACTCTTCAGGGGGCGATCAGCCCCAGCATTTT. Translation: CASSYSSGGDQPQHF. The chain has TRBV6-5 and TRBJ1-5; 8 nucleotides line up with TRBD1. The CDR3 spans 15 residues. V shed 0 bases and J 5 bases; nucleotides not matched to a gene: 3. The V gene's germline CDR1 is MNHEY and CDR2 SVGAGI.

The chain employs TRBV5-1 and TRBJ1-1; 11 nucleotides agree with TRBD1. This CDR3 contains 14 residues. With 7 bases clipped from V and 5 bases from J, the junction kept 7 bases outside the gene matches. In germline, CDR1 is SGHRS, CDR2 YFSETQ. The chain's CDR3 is CASFKDRGHTEAFF. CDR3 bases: TGCGCCAGCTTCAAGGACAGGGGGCATACTGAAGCTTTCTTT.

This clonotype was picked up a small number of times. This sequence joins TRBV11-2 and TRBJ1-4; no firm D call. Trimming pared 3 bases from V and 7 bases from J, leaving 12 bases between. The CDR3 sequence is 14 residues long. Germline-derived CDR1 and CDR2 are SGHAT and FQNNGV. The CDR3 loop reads CASSLGLPGEKLFF. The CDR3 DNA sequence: TGTGCCAGCAGCTTGGGTCTCCCGGGTGAAAAACTGTTTTTT. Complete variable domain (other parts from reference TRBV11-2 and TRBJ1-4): EAGVAQSPRYKIIEKRQSVAFWCNPISGHATLYWYQQILGQGPKLLIQFQNNGVVDDSQLPKDRFSAERLKGVDSTLKIQPAKLEDSAVYLCASSLGLPGEKLFFGSGTQLSVL.

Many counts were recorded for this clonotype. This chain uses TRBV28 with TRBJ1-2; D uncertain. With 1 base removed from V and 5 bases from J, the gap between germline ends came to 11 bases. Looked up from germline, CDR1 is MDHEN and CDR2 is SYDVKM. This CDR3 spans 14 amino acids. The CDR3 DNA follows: TGTGCCAGCAGTTTATACGGAGGAGGATATGGCTACACCTTC. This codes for CASSLYGGGYGYTF.